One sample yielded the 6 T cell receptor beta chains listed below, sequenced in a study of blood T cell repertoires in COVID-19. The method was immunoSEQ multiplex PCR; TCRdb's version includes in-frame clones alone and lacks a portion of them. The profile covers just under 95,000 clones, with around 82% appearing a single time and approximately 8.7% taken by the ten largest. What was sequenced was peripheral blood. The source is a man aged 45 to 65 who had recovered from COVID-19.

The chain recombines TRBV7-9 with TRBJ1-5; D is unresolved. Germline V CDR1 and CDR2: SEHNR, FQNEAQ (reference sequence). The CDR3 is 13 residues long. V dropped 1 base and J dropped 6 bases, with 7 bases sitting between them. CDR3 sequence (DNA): TGTGCCAGCAGCTTAGGCGGTATTCAGCCCCAGCATTTT. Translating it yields CASSLGGIQPQHF.

CDR3 bases: TGTGCCAGCAGCTTGGGGACAGGATTTATCTATGGCTACACCTTC. It encodes CASSLGTGFIYGYTF. The chain links TRBV5-6 to TRBJ1-2; TRBD1 aligns across 7 bases. V lost 0 bases and J lost 4; bases outside the gene matches: 6. The germline V gene encodes CDR1 SGHDT and CDR2 YYEEEE. The CDR3 sequence is 15 residues long.

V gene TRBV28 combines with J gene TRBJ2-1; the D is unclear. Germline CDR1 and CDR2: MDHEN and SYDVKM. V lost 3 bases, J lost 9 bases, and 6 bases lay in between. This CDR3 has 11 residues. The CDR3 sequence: CASSFYFEQFF. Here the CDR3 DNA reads TGTGCCAGCAGTTTCTACTTTGAGCAGTTCTTC.

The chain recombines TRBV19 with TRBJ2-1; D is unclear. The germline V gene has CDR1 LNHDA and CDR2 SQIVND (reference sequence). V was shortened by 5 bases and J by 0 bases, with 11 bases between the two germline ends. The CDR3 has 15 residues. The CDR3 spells CASSWYTSSYNEQFF. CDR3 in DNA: TGTGCCAGTAGTTGGTACACAAGCTCCTACAATGAGCAGTTCTTC.

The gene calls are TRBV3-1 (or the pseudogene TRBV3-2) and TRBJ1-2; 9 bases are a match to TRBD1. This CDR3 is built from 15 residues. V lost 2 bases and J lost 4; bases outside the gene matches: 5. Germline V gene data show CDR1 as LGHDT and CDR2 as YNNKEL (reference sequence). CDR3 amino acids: CASSQSLGQGYGYTF. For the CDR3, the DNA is TGTGCCAGCAGCCAATCGCTGGGACAGGGCTATGGCTACACCTTC.

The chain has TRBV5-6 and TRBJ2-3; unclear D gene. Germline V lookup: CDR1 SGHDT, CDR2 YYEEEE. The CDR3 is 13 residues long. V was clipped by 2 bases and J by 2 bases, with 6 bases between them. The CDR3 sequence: CASSFYATDTQYF. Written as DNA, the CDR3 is TGTGCCAGCAGCTTCTATGCCACAGATACGCAGTATTTT. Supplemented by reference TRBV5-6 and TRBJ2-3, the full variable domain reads DAGVTQSPTHLIKTRGQQVTLRCSPKSGHDTVSWYQQALGQGPQFIFQYYEEEERQRGNFPDRFSGHQFPNYSSELNVNALLLGDSALYLCASSFYATDTQYFGPGTRLTVL.